These 29 T cell receptor beta chains were all obtained from the same sample, sequenced in a study of shared clonotypes between healthy human individuals. The data were produced by immunoSEQ multiplex PCR, yet TCRdb's version contains in-frame clones alone and is incomplete. The sample has under 850,000 clones; about two thirds are singletons. Sequencing was carried out using memory CD4+ T cells sorted from blood. The subset was: CD45RA-negative fraction. The receptor set was obtained from a woman under 40 in good health.

The chain couples TRBV2 to TRBJ1-4; no clear D. Germline-derived CDR1 and CDR2 are SNHLY and FYNNEI. V was cut by 7 bases and J by 14 bases, with 14 bases left in between. This CDR3 is 11 amino acids long. CDR3 DNA: TGTGCCAGCATTGAGGCCGGAACCCTGTTTTTT. It translates to CASIEAGTLFF.

The chain uses TRBV28 and TRBJ2-2, with 8 bases identical to TRBD1. Trimming at V came to 1 base and at J to 7 bases, leaving 8 bases not matched to a gene. The CDR3 runs to 16 residues. Germline CDR1 is MDHEN and CDR2 is SYDVKM. CDR3 amino acids: CASSLLTGEVLGELFF. CDR3 bases: TGTGCCAGCAGTTTATTGACAGGGGAGGTACTCGGGGAGCTGTTTTTT.

This clone was detected once. The chain links TRBV15 to TRBJ2-7, with D possibly being TRBD1 (6 bases). Germline V gene sequence: CDR1 LNHNV, CDR2 YYDKDF (reference sequence). The ends were cut back, 0 bases at V and 3 bases at J, with 9 bases in the middle. The CDR3 totals 14 residues. CDR3 bases: TGTGCCACCAGCAGAGATAAAGGGGGCTACGAGCAGTACTTC. It codes for CATSRDKGGYEQYF.

There are many counts of this clone. A much larger clone lies one base from this, so it may be a read error. V gene TRBV29-1 combines with J gene TRBJ2-1; a weak D match, TRBD2 (6 bases). The germline V and J ends were trimmed by 5 bases and 2 bases, with 13 bases remaining between them. Germline CDR1 is SQVTM and CDR2 is ANQGSEA. The CDR3 extends over 14 amino acids. CDR3 sequence (DNA): TGCAGCGTTTTGGGGGGTGGGGCCTACAATGAGCAGTTCTTC. Amino acid sequence: CSVLGGGAYNEQFF.

V usage is TRBV5-1 and J usage is TRBJ1-2, with 10 bases identical to TRBD1. The CDR3 spans 14 residues. From germline, CDR1 is SGHRS and CDR2 YFSETQ. J lost 7 bases, V lost 4 bases, and 7 bases had no gene match. The CDR3 spells CASSPGTGAIGYTF. Here the CDR3 DNA reads TGCGCCAGCAGCCCGGGGACAGGGGCGATTGGCTACACCTTC.

The chain carries TRBV11-2 and TRBJ2-1, with 15 bases that match TRBD2. Per germline, CDR1 SGHAT and CDR2 FQNNGV. With 5 bases clipped from V and 7 bases from J, the junction kept 3 bases outside the gene matches. The CDR3 totals 15 residues. This CDR3 reads CASSPGTSGRNEQFF. CDR3 DNA sequence: TGTGCCAGCAGCCCCGGGACTAGCGGGAGGAATGAGCAGTTCTTC.

This clone has just a few counts. The chain joins TRBV7-2 to TRBJ2-1; 9 bases map to TRBD2. This CDR3 has 16 residues. Germline CDR1 is SGHTA and CDR2 is FQGNSA. After removal of 8 bases from V and 2 bases from J, the junction contained 10 bases not matched to a gene. The CDR3 region has the DNA TGTGCCAGCGGGGGGGGTTTAGCGGGAGCCTACAATGAGCAGTTCTTC. Residues: CASGGGLAGAYNEQFF.

The chain recombines TRBV10-3 with TRBJ2-5; D tentatively fits TRBD1 or TRBD2 (5 bases each). TRBJ2-7 explains the end of the DNA better; the J call may be wrong. CDR1 and CDR2 (germline): ENHRY, SYGVKD. The CDR3 covers 11 residues. Written as DNA, the CDR3 is TGTGCCATGGGGACCGAATCCGAGCAGTACTTC. Translated: CAMGTESEQYF.

This clone has more than one count but fewer than ten. This same CDR3 is encoded by further DNA sequences in the sample. The V call is TRBV5-1, the J call TRBJ1-4, with 8 bases lining up with TRBD1. The CDR3 contains 14 residues. Losses at the gene ends were 4 bases for V and 7 bases for J; bases not matched to a gene: 6. Per germline, CDR1 SGHRS and CDR2 YFSETQ. CDR3 region: CASSAGQGGEKLFF. DNA for the CDR3: TGCGCCAGCAGCGCTGGACAGGGAGGTGAAAAACTGTTTTTT.

The chain combines TRBV23-1 with TRBJ2-1, with TRBD1 matching over 7 bases. TRBV23-1 counts as an open reading frame of uncertain function. The CDR3 contains 16 residues. J was trimmed by 2 bases and V by 2 bases; bases with no gene match: 6. CDR3 sequence reads: CASSQPDRPTYNEQFF. As DNA, the CDR3 is TGCGCCAGCAGTCAACCGGACAGGCCTACCTACAATGAGCAGTTCTTC.

Of note for this clone: With a far larger clone one base away, a read error is the likely cause. This CDR3 is also generated by other DNA sequences in the sample. This sequence joins TRBV7-9 and TRBJ1-2; D remains unclear. CDR1 is SEHNR and CDR2 is FQNEAQ in the germline V gene (reference sequence). This CDR3 comprises 18 residues. The V gene lost 6 bases and the J gene lost 1 base, with 24 bases spanning the gap. This chain's CDR3 is CASSLIGAGIPLNYGYTF. The CDR3, as DNA: TGTGCCAGCAGTTTAATAGGAGCCGGGATCCCTCTTAACTATGGCTACACCTTC.

This chain joins TRBV1 and TRBJ2-7; no check of the table's D call, TRBD2, against the DNA was made. TRBV1 is a pseudogene. The CDR3 covers 18 residues. CDR3 amino acids: CTSSQPRASGRASYEQYF. The CDR3 DNA sequence: TGCACCAGCAGCCAACCGAGGGCTAGCGGGAGGGCCTCCTACGAGCAGTACTTC.

V and J are TRBV6-4 and TRBJ2-5, with D tentatively TRBD2 (7 bases). With the DNA end fitting TRBJ2-7 better, the J assignment may be wrong. CDR1 is MRHNA, CDR2 SNTAGT, per germline. The CDR3 sequence is 15 residues long. The DNA for the CDR3 is TGTGCCAGCAGTGACTCAGAGGGGGGGTCCTACGAGCAGTACTTC. Translating gives CASSDSEGGSYEQYF.

The chain recombines TRBV18 with TRBJ1-2; no definite D call. Trimming removed 3 bases at V and 6 bases at J, with 23 bases between. The CDR3 length is 17 residues. Germline assignment: CDR1 KGHSH and CDR2 LQKENI. CDR3 region: CASSPRTGPPNGDGYTF. The CDR3 region has the DNA TGTGCCAGCTCACCGAGGACCGGGCCCCCCAATGGCGATGGCTACACCTTC.

Points on this clone: The sample holds other DNA sequences that translate to the same CDR3. The chain joins TRBV29-1 to TRBJ2-5; unclear D gene. The CDR3 runs to 12 residues. CDR1 is SQVTM and CDR2 is ANQGSEA in the germline V gene. The V end lost 4 bases, the J end lost 2 bases, and 8 bases lay between the germline ends. CDR3 region: CSVALGQETQYF. DNA of the CDR3: TGCAGCGTTGCCCTAGGGCAAGAGACCCAGTACTTC.

V is TRBV25-1 and J is TRBJ2-7; TRBD1 matches 11 bases. This CDR3 comprises 17 residues. Germline V gene lookup returns CDR1 MGHDK and CDR2 SYGVNS. With V trimmed by 5 bases and J by 2 bases, 11 bases remained unmatched. The CDR3 DNA reads TGTGCCAGCAGTCCGGCGAAACCGGGACAGGGGGCCTACGAGCAGTACTTC. It encodes CASSPAKPGQGAYEQYF.

In its sample, this clone was seen once. A read error may explain this, as a much larger clone is one base away. The chain employs TRBV7-2 and TRBJ2-1; D is ambiguous. This CDR3 has 15 amino acids. Germline V gene lookup returns CDR1 SGHTA and CDR2 FQGNSA. V lost 3 bases and J 0 bases, leaving 9 bases between the germline ends. CDR3 region: CASSLDVSSYNEQFF. As DNA, the CDR3 is TGTGCCAGCAGCTTGGACGTTAGCTCCTACAATGAGCAGTTCTTC.

There are a few counts of this clone. The CDR3 reads CASSPDRALEQYF. In DNA, the CDR3 is TGTGCCAGCTCACCCGACAGGGCCCTCGAGCAGTACTTC. V usage is TRBV18 and J usage is TRBJ2-7; 7 bases agree with TRBD1. Trimming took 3 bases from V and 6 from J; bases not matched to a gene: 5. Germline assignment: CDR1 KGHSH and CDR2 LQKENI. This CDR3 comprises 13 residues.

The chain links TRBV7-7 to TRBJ2-5, with 13 bases that match TRBD2. The CDR3 consists of 15 residues. Germline V gives CDR1 SSHAT, CDR2 FNYEAQ (reference sequence). V lost 3 bases, J lost 5 bases, and 3 bases stayed unmatched. The CDR3 DNA reads as TGTGCCAGCAGCTTCGGACTAGCGGGAGAGGAGACCCAGTACTTC. It translates to CASSFGLAGEETQYF. Filled out from reference TRBV7-7 and TRBJ2-5, the complete variable domain reads GAGVSQSPRYKVTKRGQDVTLRCDPISSHATLYWYQQALGQGPEFLTYFNYEAQPDKSGLPSDRFSAERPEGSISTLTIQRTEQRDSAMYRCASSFGLAGEETQYFGPGTRLLVL.

V is TRBV27 and J is TRBJ2-3; a weak D match, TRBD2 (7 bases). CDR3 length: 15 residues. Germline-derived CDR1 and CDR2 are MNHEY and SMNVEV (reference sequence). The V gene lost 6 bases and the J gene lost 4 bases, with 17 bases spanning the gap. The CDR3 DNA reads as TGTGCCAGCAGCCGTCGTCGCGGGGGCGCAGATACGCAGTATTTT. Translating it yields CASSRRRGGADTQYF.

This clone was seen only a few times. The chain is built from TRBV19 and TRBJ1-1, with TRBD1 matching 11 bases. The CDR3 is made up of 16 amino acids. CDR1 is LNHDA, CDR2 SQIVND, per germline (reference sequence). Trimming removed 7 bases from V and 3 bases from J; junction bases left unmatched: 10. The CDR3 DNA sequence: TGTGCCAGTATCAAATGGACAGGGGGCCCCGACACTGAAGCTTTCTTT. Its translation is CASIKWTGGPDTEAFF.

The chain combines TRBV6-8 with TRBJ1-4; 7 bases match TRBD1. With V trimmed by 7 bases and J by 7 bases, 0 bases remained unmatched. CDR1 and CDR2 (germline): MNHGY, SAAAGT. The CDR3 is made up of 11 amino acids. The CDR3 region is CASTGGEKLFF. CDR3 nucleotides: TGTGCCAGCACAGGGGGTGAAAAACTGTTTTTT.

On this clone: This could be a read error, since a much larger clone is one nucleotide away. V is TRBV5-5 and J is TRBJ1-2; no clear D gene. Germline CDR1 and CDR2: SGHKS and YYEKEE (reference sequence). The CDR3 loop spans 12 amino acids. Trimming cost V 2 bases and J 2 bases, with 4 bases left between them. This chain's CDR3 is CASSLGNYGYTF. CDR3 DNA sequence: TGTGCCAGCAGCTTAGGGAACTATGGCTACACCTTC.

The chain recombines TRBV28 with TRBJ1-5; 7 nucleotides agree with TRBD1. Losses at the gene ends were 3 bases for V and 3 bases for J; bases not matched to a gene: 5. The CDR3 has 15 amino acids. CDR1 is MDHEN, CDR2 SYDVKM, per germline. The CDR3 reads CASSFVGGINQPQHF. In DNA form, the CDR3 reads TGTGCCAGCAGTTTTGTAGGGGGCATCAATCAGCCCCAGCATTTT.

The genes are TRBV28 and TRBJ1-2, with 7 positions matching TRBD1. This CDR3 contains 18 residues. The V segment lost 5 bases and the J segment 4 bases; nucleotides outside the gene matches: 19. The germline V gene has CDR1 MDHEN and CDR2 SYDVKM. The CDR3: CASSRSRTGEWVIYGYTF. In nucleotides, the CDR3 is TGTGCCAGCAGTCGCTCGCGTACAGGGGAGTGGGTAATCTATGGCTACACCTTC.

Turning to this clone: The sample contains more than one DNA sequence encoding this CDR3. This chain's CDR3 is CASSFQGDTEAFF. CDR3 sequence (DNA): TGTGCCAGCAGCTTCCAGGGGGACACTGAAGCTTTCTTT. The rearrangement joins TRBV5-5 to TRBJ1-1; the match to TRBD1 covers 7 bases. J gave up 3 bases and V 2 bases, and 1 base lay outside the gene matches. The CDR3 has 13 residues. Germline V CDR1 and CDR2: SGHKS, YYEKEE (reference sequence).

The chain joins TRBV2 to TRBJ2-5; no clear D gene. There are 11 residues in the CDR3. V was trimmed by 6 bases and J by 7 bases, leaving 9 bases between them. CDR1 is SNHLY and CDR2 is FYNNEI in the germline V gene. CDR3 residues: CASSRRGTQYF. Written as DNA, the CDR3 is TGTGCCAGCAGCCGAAGAGGGACCCAGTACTTC.

In the case of this clone: The sample contains more than one DNA sequence encoding this CDR3. J is TRBJ2-7 and V is TRBV29-1, with D perhaps TRBD1 (5 bases). V dropped 4 bases and J dropped 3 bases, with 7 bases sitting between them. CDR3 length equals 11 residues. Looked up from germline, CDR1 is SQVTM and CDR2 is ANQGSEA. The CDR3 is CSVVRDYEQYF. Here the CDR3 DNA reads TGCAGCGTTGTCAGGGACTACGAGCAGTACTTC.

This sequence joins TRBV18 and TRBJ2-6, with D tentatively TRBD1 or TRBD2 (5 bases each). Germline CDR1 is KGHSH and CDR2 is LQKENI. The CDR3 is 14 residues long. V lost 3 bases to trimming and J lost 2 bases, with 5 bases between them. This CDR3 is CASSPGAGANVLTF. CDR3 nucleotide sequence: TGTGCCAGCTCACCGGGGGCTGGGGCCAACGTCCTGACTTTC.